This TCR beta chain was retrieved from a study of CD8 T cells in Susac syndrome. Looking at the study overall: Treatment status at blood draw for the Susac syndrome patients was therapy-naive, corticosteroids, or intravenous immunoglobulin alone.

V was clipped by 0 bases and J by 4 bases, with 15 bases between them. The CDR3 is 15 residues long. Germline values: CDR1 GTSNPN, CDR2 SVGIG (reference sequence). When the RNA was reverse transcribed, random hexamers were used with an input of roughly 0.45 to 1 ug. Amplification of the TCR beta CDR3 was carried out by immunoSEQ multiplex PCR, which spanned a total of 54 Vbeta and 13 Jbeta segments. TCRdb re-analysed the immunoSEQ multiplex PCR reads in MiXCR, keeping a single row per CDR3 protein. The sample records 150,000 or so distinct CDR3 sequences, 95% being singletons. The sequenced material came from CD4+ T cells from PBMCs. The receptor was isolated from a human donor with Susac syndrome. The chain links TRBV30 to TRBJ1-1; D gene uncertain. The CDR3 here is CAWSVSRAAGTEAFF. CDR3 in DNA: TGTGCCTGGAGTGTAAGTAGGGCCGCGGGCACTGAAGCTTTCTTT.